Presented here are 19 T cell receptor beta chains from one specimen sequenced in a study of pediatric ulcerative colitis. Using immunoSEQ multiplex PCR, the repertoire was profiled, and TCRdb retains in-frame clones only, with some absent. The data hold about 64,000 clones, with about 90% observed a single time. The source material was blood. These receptors originate from a boy between 10 and 17 years old with severe ulcerative colitis.

The chain has TRBV9 and TRBJ2-7; maybe TRBD2 (6 bases). CDR3 length: 14 residues. The germline V gene encodes CDR1 SGDLS and CDR2 YYNGEE. V was pared by 6 bases and J by 7 bases, with 20 bases between. The CDR3 DNA is TGTGCCAGCACCGGAGGGGAAAGGGAGGAGGAGCAGTACTTC. It translates to CASTGGEREEEQYF.

The CDR3 sequence is CASSQQVGGSGNTIYF. The DNA of the CDR3 is TGTGCCAGCAGTCAACAGGTTGGGGGTTCTGGAAACACCATATATTTT. The V call is TRBV11-2, the J call TRBJ1-3; tentative D call: TRBD1 (5 bases). Germline V gene sequence: CDR1 SGHAT, CDR2 FQNNGV. The CDR3 totals 16 residues. The ends were cut back, 6 bases at V and 1 base at J, with 16 bases in the middle.

This clone was found a few times. This sequence joins TRBV28 and TRBJ1-2; no definite D call. Germline CDR1 and CDR2: MDHEN and SYDVKM. This CDR3 contains 15 residues. Trimming removed 6 bases from V and 0 bases from J, with 14 bases in between. The CDR3 loop reads CASREGTGTNYGYTF. CDR3 coding DNA: TGTGCCAGCAGGGAGGGAACGGGGACTAACTATGGCTACACCTTC.

CDR3: CASSLSAGVYNEQFF. The CDR3 DNA is TGTGCCAGCAGCTTATCGGCGGGAGTCTACAATGAGCAGTTCTTC. The chain uses TRBV11-2 and TRBJ2-1; TRBD2 matches 7 bases. With 2 bases clipped from V and 3 bases from J, the junction kept 4 bases outside the gene matches. The CDR3 length is 15 residues. Germline CDR1 reads SGHAT; CDR2 reads FQNNGV. Filled out from reference TRBV11-2 and TRBJ2-1, the complete variable domain reads EAGVAQSPRYKIIEKRQSVAFWCNPISGHATLYWYQQILGQGPKLLIQFQNNGVVDDSQLPKDRFSAERLKGVDSTLKIQPAKLEDSAVYLCASSLSAGVYNEQFFGPGTRLTVL.

This rearrangement joins TRBV19 to TRBJ2-3, with D maybe TRBD1 (6 bases). The CDR3 spans 12 residues. Trimming stripped 10 bases from V and 3 bases from J, with 11 bases between. Germline CDR1 reads LNHDA; CDR2 reads SQIVND (reference sequence). The CDR3 DNA sequence: TGTGCCACCCTGGACAGAACAGATACGCAGTATTTT. Protein product: CATLDRTDTQYF.

To note about this clone: Additional DNA sequences in this sample encode the identical CDR3. The chain couples TRBV5-1 to TRBJ2-1, with TRBD2 matching 11 bases. Germline CDR1 SGHRS, CDR2 YFSETQ. Trimming at V came to 0 bases and at J to 6 bases, leaving 2 bases not matched to a gene. There are 15 residues in the CDR3. The CDR3 nucleotides read TGCGCCAGCAGCTTGGGGCTAGCGGGAGGCAATGAGCAGTTCTTC. This translates into CASSLGLAGGNEQFF. Looking up the rest from reference TRBV5-1 and TRBJ2-1 gives the full variable domain: KAGVTQTPRYLIKTRGQQVTLSCSPISGHRSVSWYQQTPGQGLQFLFEYFSETQRNKGNFPGRFSGRQFSNSRSEMNVSTLELGDSALYLCASSLGLAGGNEQFFGPGTRLTVL.

The chain links TRBV29-1 to TRBJ2-5, with 9 bases lining up with TRBD2. CDR1 and CDR2 from the germline V gene are SQVTM and ANQGSEA. The CDR3 loop spans 16 amino acids. The V and J ends lost 1 base and 7 bases, in that order; junction bases with no gene match: 13. The CDR3 DNA is TGCAGCGTTGAAGCTCGGCGGGAGGGTAGTTCGGGGACCCAGTACTTC. As protein: CSVEARREGSSGTQYF.

J is TRBJ2-7 and V is TRBV5-5, with no clear D. Germline V gene lookup returns CDR1 SGHKS and CDR2 YYEKEE (reference sequence). Trimming removed 2 bases at V and 0 bases at J, with 18 bases between. The CDR3 spans 17 residues. CDR3 nucleotide sequence: TGTGCCAGCAGCTTTCCTTCTAGGACCGCAGTCTCCTACGAGCAGTACTTC. It codes for CASSFPSRTAVSYEQYF.

This clone was seen only a few times. This sequence joins TRBV4-3 and TRBJ1-1; D is unclear. This CDR3 spans 15 amino acids. Germline V gene sequence: CDR1 LGHNA, CDR2 YSLEER. Trimming took 3 bases from V and 1 from J, leaving 12 bases between them. The CDR3 region has the DNA TGCGCCAGCAGCCAGATGGTTACGGAGAACACTGAAGCTTTCTTT. It translates to CASSQMVTENTEAFF.

The gene calls are TRBV11-2 and TRBJ2-7; the match to TRBD1 covers 8 bases. With V trimmed by 2 bases and J by 3 bases, 0 bases remained unmatched. CDR3 length: 13 amino acids. In germline, CDR1 is SGHAT, CDR2 FQNNGV. The CDR3 loop is CASSLTGGYEQYF. The CDR3 nucleotides read TGTGCCAGCAGCTTAACAGGGGGCTACGAGCAGTACTTC.

The V call is TRBV5-4, the J call TRBJ2-3, with TRBD2 identical over 7 bases. V lost 1 base and J lost 6; bases outside the gene matches: 2. Germline V gives CDR1 SGHNT, CDR2 YYREEE (reference sequence). The CDR3 spans 13 residues. The CDR3 region has the DNA TGTGCCAGCAGCTTGAGCGGGACCGATACGCAGTATTTT. Translated, it gives CASSLSGTDTQYF.

The V and J genes are TRBV4-2 and TRBJ2-2, with 12 positions matching TRBD1. Looked up from germline, CDR1 is LGHNA and CDR2 is YNFKEQ. This CDR3 is 19 amino acids long. The trim removed 4 bases at V and 1 base at J, leaving 10 bases unmatched. The CDR3 reads CASSPRDRGPLGNTGELFF. The CDR3 DNA reads as TGTGCCAGCAGCCCAAGGGACAGGGGGCCTCTTGGGAACACCGGGGAGCTGTTTTTT.

The chain is built from TRBV6-1 and TRBJ2-7; weak D call: TRBD1 (5 bases). The V end was cut by 6 bases, the J end by 2 bases, with 17 bases between. CDR3 size: 15 residues. The germline CDR1 and CDR2 sequences are MNHNS and SASEGT. The CDR3 sequence is CASSVGSGAPYEQYF. The CDR3 region has the DNA TGTGCCAGCAGCGTGGGTAGTGGGGCCCCCTACGAGCAGTACTTC.

The V gene is TRBV29-1, the J gene TRBJ1-1; maybe TRBD1 (6 bases). Per germline, CDR1 SQVTM and CDR2 ANQGSEA. The CDR3 covers 13 residues. V was pared by 3 bases and J by 2 bases, with 10 bases between. Written as DNA, the CDR3 is TGCAGCGTTGAGACAGGCGTAAACACTGAAGCTTTCTTT. Translation: CSVETGVNTEAFF.

The V call is TRBV21-1, the J call TRBJ2-5; no DNA check was done on the table's D call, TRBD2. TRBV21-1 is listed as a pseudogene. This CDR3 region has 15 residues. The CDR3 DNA sequence: TGTGCCAGCAGCAAAGTCGGGACTCATAGGGAGACCCAGTACTTC. Translation gives CASSKVGTHRETQYF.

The chain uses TRBV5-1 and TRBJ2-7; 8 bases agree with TRBD2. Trimming took 0 bases from V and 0 from J; bases not matched to a gene: 8. CDR1 SGHRS and CDR2 YFSETQ come from the germline V gene. This CDR3 has 17 residues. The CDR3 reads CASSLGVMSGSSYEQYF. CDR3 DNA sequence: TGCGCCAGCAGCTTGGGAGTGATGAGCGGGAGCTCCTACGAGCAGTACTTC.

CDR3 protein: CASSLEAALRPNEKLFF. The CDR3 DNA follows: TGTGCCAGCAGCTTAGAGGCGGCCCTAAGACCTAATGAAAAACTGTTTTTT. The chain links TRBV11-3 to TRBJ1-4; D not certain. Germline loops: CDR1 SGHNT, CDR2 YENEEA. V dropped 0 bases and J dropped 3 bases, with 14 bases sitting between them. The CDR3 spans 17 residues.

V is TRBV25-1 and J is TRBJ1-1, with 10 bases identical to TRBD1. This CDR3 is built from 16 residues. Germline CDR1 MGHDK, CDR2 SYGVNS. The V gene end was trimmed by 4 bases and the J gene end by 3 bases; junction bases not matched to a gene: 8. The chain's CDR3 is CASSVWGTGADTEAFF. CDR3 nucleotides: TGTGCCAGCAGTGTGTGGGGGACAGGGGCTGACACTGAAGCTTTCTTT. Full variable domain (remainder filled in from reference TRBV25-1 and TRBJ1-1): EADIYQTPRYLVIGTGKKITLECSQTMGHDKMYWYQQDPGMELHLIHYSYGVNSTEKGDLSSESTVSRIRTEHFPLTLESARPSHTSQYLCASSVWGTGADTEAFFGQGTRLTVV.

The genes are TRBV29-1 and TRBJ1-1, with D unresolved. This CDR3 is 10 amino acids long. V lost 1 base to trimming and J lost 4 bases, with 1 base between them. The germline V gene encodes CDR1 SQVTM and CDR2 ANQGSEA. As DNA, the CDR3 is TGCAGCGTTGAAGGCACTGAAGCTTTCTTT. This translates into CSVEGTEAFF.